The 14 T cell receptor beta chains below all came from one sample that was sequenced in a study of blood T cell repertoires in COVID-19. The method was immunoSEQ multiplex PCR; TCRdb's version includes in-frame clones alone and lacks a portion of them. The sample contains about 52,000 clones, around 80% of which appear only once. Source material: peripheral blood. The source is a woman aged 80 or over with COVID-19, enrolled during active disease.

The CDR3 DNA is TGTGCCAGCCGACAGGGGAACAATGAGCAGTTCTTC. Translation: CASRQGNNEQFF. This rearrangement joins TRBV19 to TRBJ2-1; the match to TRBD1 covers 8 bases. The germline V gene has CDR1 LNHDA and CDR2 SQIVND (reference sequence). The V gene end was trimmed by 9 bases and the J gene end by 5 bases; junction bases not matched to a gene: 3. CDR3 length: 12 amino acids.

V gene TRBV18 combines with J gene TRBJ1-5; unclear D gene. Per the germline V gene, CDR1 is KGHSH and CDR2 is LQKENI. The germline V and J ends were trimmed by 6 bases and 0 bases, with 21 bases remaining between them. This CDR3 is built from 18 residues. The CDR3 protein is CASSAVKPLFDSNQPQHF. CDR3 in DNA: TGTGCCAGCTCGGCGGTCAAGCCGTTATTCGATAGCAATCAGCCCCAGCATTTT.

This clone has a single count. The V and J genes are TRBV25-1 and TRBJ1-2, with 8 bases lining up with TRBD1. After removal of 2 bases from V and 0 bases from J, the junction contained 2 bases not matched to a gene. Germline V gene lookup returns CDR1 MGHDK and CDR2 SYGVNS. The CDR3 contains 15 residues. The CDR3 is CASSEPGQANYGYTF. CDR3 nucleotide sequence: TGTGCCAGCAGTGAACCGGGACAGGCTAACTATGGCTACACCTTC.

The chain combines TRBV2 with TRBJ2-5; TRBD1 is a possible D gene (6 bases). V lost 2 bases, J lost 4 bases, and 20 bases lay in between. CDR1 and CDR2 from the germline V gene are SNHLY and FYNNEI. This CDR3 has 17 amino acids. The CDR3 here is CASSELRGGFSRETQYF. The CDR3 nucleotides read TGTGCCAGCAGTGAACTCAGGGGCGGATTCTCCCGAGAGACCCAGTACTTC.

V is TRBV7-2 and J is TRBJ1-6; possible D gene TRBD1, 5 bases. V was trimmed by 2 bases and J by 14 bases, leaving 19 bases between them. Germline CDR1 SGHTA, CDR2 FQGNSA. The CDR3 length is 15 residues. The DNA of the CDR3 is TGTGCCAGCAGCTTACAAGTCCAGCTCCAAGGGGCCCTCCACTTT. It encodes CASSLQVQLQGALHF.

The CDR3, as DNA: TGTGCCAGCAGTCGAAACAGGGGGCAGGGGCAGCCCCAGCATTTT. It specifies CASSRNRGQGQPQHF. The chain joins TRBV2 to TRBJ1-5, with TRBD1 matching 9 bases. CDR3 size: 15 residues. V shed 5 bases and J 7 bases; nucleotides not matched to a gene: 9. The germline V gene has CDR1 SNHLY and CDR2 FYNNEI.

The chain recombines TRBV7-3 with TRBJ2-1; D gene ambiguous. Trimming shortened V by 5 bases and J by 9 bases, and 14 bases separated the two germline ends. This CDR3 has 13 amino acids. CDR1 is SGHTA, CDR2 FQGTGA, per germline. CDR3 sequence reads: CASSQRIEAEQFF. The CDR3 DNA follows: TGTGCCAGCAGCCAACGGATCGAGGCTGAGCAGTTCTTC.

The genes are TRBV5-5 and TRBJ1-1; a possible D gene is TRBD1 (6 bases). This CDR3 has 14 residues. Germline V gene lookup returns CDR1 SGHKS and CDR2 YYEKEE (reference sequence). The germline V and J ends were trimmed by 5 bases and 5 bases, with 16 bases remaining between them. The CDR3 spells CASSRWGGETEAFF. For the CDR3, the DNA is TGTGCCAGCAGTCGGTGGGGGGGCGAGACTGAAGCTTTCTTT.

As for this clone: One end of the junction fails to match germline, which may point to a read error. The V call is TRBV7-7, the J call TRBJ2-1, with TRBD2 identical over 9 bases. Germline values: CDR1 SSHAT, CDR2 FNYEAQ (reference sequence). The CDR3 extends over 15 amino acids. CDR3 in amino acids: CASSFRVAGDNEQFF. In DNA, the CDR3 is TGTGCTAGCAGCTTTAGGGTAGCGGGGGACAATGAGCAGTTCTTC.

The chain couples TRBV29-1 to TRBJ1-1; D unclear. V lost 7 bases and J lost 1, with 13 bases in between. The CDR3 extends over 13 amino acids. Germline V gives CDR1 SQVTM, CDR2 ANQGSEA. The CDR3 DNA reads as TGCAGCGGAGGTTGGGTGGCGAACACTGAAGCTTTCTTT. This encodes CSGGWVANTEAFF.

J is TRBJ2-1 and V is TRBV5-1; tentatively, D is TRBD2 (6 bases). Germline loops: CDR1 SGHRS, CDR2 YFSETQ. This CDR3 spans 12 amino acids. Trimming removed 5 bases from V and 7 bases from J, with 10 bases in between. Here the CDR3 DNA reads TGCGCCAGCAGGCCTGGACTAAATGAGCAGTTCTTC. Protein product: CASRPGLNEQFF.

V gene TRBV28 combines with J gene TRBJ1-2; D not certain. The CDR3 length is 13 residues. Germline V lookup: CDR1 MDHEN, CDR2 SYDVKM. V was cut by 5 bases and J by 0 bases, with 7 bases left in between. The DNA of the CDR3 is TGTGCCAGCAGTCCCCCAGCTAACTATGGCTACACCTTC. It translates to CASSPPANYGYTF.

The V gene is TRBV6-4, the J gene TRBJ2-1; D is ambiguous. The CDR3 is made up of 13 amino acids. V lost 3 bases, J lost 9 bases, and 12 bases lay in between. Germline CDR1 reads MRHNA; CDR2 reads SNTAGT. The CDR3 DNA sequence: TGTGCCAGCAGTGATAGTCTAGTTGGTGAGCAGTTCTTC. This codes for CASSDSLVGEQFF.

This rearrangement joins TRBV28 to TRBJ2-7, with 9 nucleotides matching TRBD2. Trimming cost V 8 bases and J 3 bases; bases outside gene matches: 8. The CDR3 is 14 residues long. Germline CDR1 reads MDHEN; CDR2 reads SYDVKM. The CDR3, as DNA: TGTGCCAGCCTAACCCTGACTAGCGGCTACGAGCAGTACTTC. Amino acids: CASLTLTSGYEQYF. Combining the CDR3 with reference TRBV28 and TRBJ2-7 gives the whole variable domain DVKVTQSSRYLVKRTGEKVFLECVQDMDHENMFWYRQDPGLGLRLIYFSYDVKMKEKGDIPEGYSVSREKKERFSLILESASTNQTSMYLCASLTLTSGYEQYFGPGTRLTVT.